These 21 T cell receptor beta chains were all obtained from the same sample, sequenced in a study of cytomegalovirus exposure and HLA in healthy donors. The PCR contained 60 Vbeta and 13 Jbeta primers. Repertoires were generated with immunoSEQ multiplex PCR, while TCRdb's copy carries only in-frame clones and drops some. The sample holds about 100,000 clones, 76% seen once. Source material: PBMCs. The receptor source for this set is an older woman in good health and CMV-seropositive.

This clone came up many times. The chain couples TRBV27 to TRBJ2-2; TRBD1 might be the D (6 bases). The germline V gene has CDR1 MNHEY and CDR2 SMNVEV (reference sequence). V dropped 6 bases and J dropped 10 bases, with 15 bases sitting between them. The CDR3 totals 13 residues. The CDR3 loop is CASRGTYRVELFF. The CDR3 DNA follows: TGTGCCAGCAGAGGTACTTACAGGGTGGAGCTGTTTTTT.

The chain uses TRBV7-9 and TRBJ1-4, with D possibly matching TRBD1 (6 bases). Germline CDR1 SEHNR, CDR2 FQNEAQ (reference sequence). Trimming stripped 5 bases from V and 8 bases from J, with 9 bases between. The CDR3 sequence is 12 residues long. In DNA, the CDR3 is TGTGCCAGCAGCCAGGACAGCGAAAAACTGTTTTTT. As protein: CASSQDSEKLFF.

The rearrangement joins TRBV19 to TRBJ2-1; weak D call: TRBD2 (6 bases). The CDR3 runs to 13 residues. Germline V gene sequence: CDR1 LNHDA, CDR2 SQIVND (reference sequence). The V end lost 5 bases, the J end lost 8 bases, and 13 bases lay between the germline ends. CDR3 DNA sequence: TGTGCCAGTAGTGCGGGATATAGCTATGAGCAGTTCTTC. Translated: CASSAGYSYEQFF.

This chain joins TRBV5-1 and TRBJ2-6; 8 positions match TRBD1. The CDR3 covers 14 residues. Germline assignment: CDR1 SGHRS and CDR2 YFSETQ. Trimming cost V 6 bases and J 7 bases; bases outside gene matches: 6. CDR3 residues: CASTTGGTANVLTF. The DNA of the CDR3 is TGCGCCAGCACCACAGGGGGTACAGCCAACGTCCTGACTTTC.

DNA for the CDR3: TGTGCCTGGAGTCCAGGGCCTGGGGCCAACGTCCTGACTTTC. It yields the protein CAWSPGPGANVLTF. The chain is built from TRBV30 and TRBJ2-6, with TRBD1 as a possible D gene (5 bases). The CDR3 is 14 amino acids. Germline V CDR1 and CDR2: GTSNPN, SVGIG (reference sequence). V was cut by 2 bases and J by 2 bases, with 7 bases left in between. The full variable domain, with the rest looked up from reference TRBV30 and TRBJ2-6, is SQTIHQWPATLVQPVGSPLSLECTVEGTSNPNLYWYRQAAGRGLQLLFYSVGIGQISSEVPQNLSASRPQDRQFILSSKKLLLSDSGFYLCAWSPGPGANVLTFGAGSRLTVL.

This clone was picked up one time. This sequence joins TRBV30 and TRBJ2-1; a possible D gene is TRBD2 (6 bases). The CDR3 totals 15 residues. CDR1 GTSNPN and CDR2 SVGIG come from the germline V gene (reference sequence). The V end lost 6 bases, the J end lost 7 bases, and 22 bases lay between the germline ends. The chain's CDR3 is CACHAQERVRNEQFF. The CDR3 DNA sequence: TGTGCCTGTCACGCCCAAGAGCGGGTGAGGAATGAGCAGTTCTTC. The variable domain in full, completed from reference TRBV30 and TRBJ2-1, reads SQTIHQWPATLVQPVGSPLSLECTVEGTSNPNLYWYRQAAGRGLQLLFYSVGIGQISSEVPQNLSASRPQDRQFILSSKKLLLSDSGFYLCACHAQERVRNEQFFGPGTRLTVL.

The rearrangement links TRBV19 to TRBJ2-1; TRBD2 aligns across 12 bases. The CDR3 has 15 residues. CDR1 is LNHDA, CDR2 SQIVND, per germline (reference sequence). V was pared by 5 bases and J by 9 bases, with 8 bases of the junction left unmatched. CDR3 sequence: CASSETSGSSTEQFF. The CDR3 nucleotides read TGTGCCAGTAGTGAGACTAGCGGGAGTTCCACTGAGCAGTTCTTC.

The V and J genes are TRBV19 and TRBJ1-2, with D unclear. CDR3 length: 14 residues. The germline V and J ends were trimmed by 3 bases and 1 base, with 9 bases remaining between them. Germline V gene sequence: CDR1 LNHDA, CDR2 SQIVND (reference sequence). CDR3 in amino acids: CASSITIHNYGYTF. In nucleotides, the CDR3 is TGTGCCAGTAGTATCACAATCCATAACTATGGCTACACCTTC.

This rearrangement joins TRBV6-5 to TRBJ1-4, with D tentatively TRBD1 (6 bases). The CDR3 totals 16 residues. Germline values: CDR1 MNHEY, CDR2 SVGAGI. V lost 0 bases and J 5 bases, leaving 13 bases between the germline ends. As DNA, the CDR3 is TGTGCCAGCAGTTACTCTTACAGGGTTGGGAATGAAAAACTGTTTTTT. It is translated as CASSYSYRVGNEKLFF.

This clone has a handful of counts. V is TRBV30 and J is TRBJ2-7, with 7 positions matching TRBD1. The length of the CDR3 is 15 residues. After removal of 5 bases from V and 1 base from J, the junction contained 11 bases not matched to a gene. Germline loops: CDR1 GTSNPN, CDR2 SVGIG (reference sequence). As DNA, the CDR3 is TGTGCCTGGTCCTGGACAGGCGCATATTCCTACGAGCAGTACTTC. Protein product: CAWSWTGAYSYEQYF.

The chain employs TRBV9 and TRBJ2-7, with D possibly matching TRBD2 (5 bases). Germline V gene data show CDR1 as SGDLS and CDR2 as YYNGEE. The germline V and J ends were trimmed by 6 bases and 2 bases, with 15 bases remaining between them. CDR3 length: 14 residues. The CDR3: CASTKNGETYEQYF. For the CDR3, the DNA is TGTGCCAGCACCAAAAACGGGGAAACCTACGAGCAGTACTTC. Based on the CDR3 plus reference TRBV9 and TRBJ2-7, the full variable domain is DSGVTQTPKHLITATGQRVTLRCSPRSGDLSVYWYQQSLDQGLQFLIQYYNGEERAKGNILERFSAQQFPDLHSELNLSSLELGDSALYFCASTKNGETYEQYFGPGTRLTVT.

This rearrangement joins TRBV10-3 to TRBJ2-3; 8 bases are a match to TRBD2. Unmatched junction bases numbered 7, after V lost 7 bases and J lost 4 bases. In germline, CDR1 is ENHRY, CDR2 SYGVKD. The CDR3 length is 14 residues. The CDR3 region is CAIMASGRPDTQYF. CDR3 in DNA: TGTGCCATCATGGCTAGCGGGCGGCCAGATACGCAGTATTTT.

This clone was found once. Because it lacks the conserved phenylalanine or tryptophan at the end, this CDR3 is likely a read error. The chain is built from TRBV15 and TRBJ2-7; D possibly corresponds to TRBD1 (5 bases). Germline CDR1 LNHNV, CDR2 YYDKDF (reference sequence). The V end lost 0 bases, the J end lost 6 bases, and 15 bases lay between the germline ends. The length of the CDR3 is 15 residues. The CDR3 loop reads CATSRDLGRVTEQYL. The CDR3 DNA sequence: TGTGCCACCAGCAGAGATCTAGGCAGGGTCACCGAGCAGTACCTC.

V gene TRBV10-3 combines with J gene TRBJ1-2; D is undetermined. The ends were cut back, 6 bases at V and 7 bases at J, with 15 bases in the middle. The CDR3 loop spans 13 amino acids. Germline CDR1 and CDR2: ENHRY and SYGVKD. CDR3 amino acids: CAIRVEDLGGYTF. For the CDR3, the DNA is TGTGCCATCAGAGTTGAGGATTTAGGTGGCTACACCTTC.

The V gene is TRBV29-1, the J gene TRBJ2-5; a weak D match, TRBD2 (5 bases). This CDR3 has 13 residues. Between the trimmed V and J ends, which lost 6 bases and 5 bases, there was a span of 16 bases. Germline loops: CDR1 SQVTM, CDR2 ANQGSEA. The CDR3 DNA is TGCAGCGTGGGAACTACCCAGCGGGAGACCCAGTACTTC. Residues: CSVGTTQRETQYF.

The chain employs TRBV18 and TRBJ1-1; maybe TRBD1 (5 bases). The germline V gene encodes CDR1 KGHSH and CDR2 LQKENI. This CDR3 comprises 16 residues. V lost 8 bases and J lost 2, with 21 bases in between. CDR3 in amino acids: CASRLSHRRVNTEAFF. The CDR3, as DNA: TGTGCCAGCCGCTTAAGTCACAGGAGGGTCAACACTGAAGCTTTCTTT.

A note on this clone: Relative to the germline gene, one junction end is altered; a read error may explain this. The genes are TRBV7-9 and TRBJ2-7; possible D gene TRBD2, 7 bases. In germline, CDR1 is SEHNR, CDR2 FQNEAQ (reference sequence). The CDR3 loop spans 12 amino acids. The CDR3 DNA sequence: TGTTCCAGCAGCTTAGGGGGGGGCGCCCGGTACTTC. Translation: CSSSLGGGARYF.

The table lists this clone with a count of one. The V gene is TRBV5-1, the J gene TRBJ2-1, with a weak D call TRBD2 (7 bases). This CDR3 contains 15 residues. Germline lookup yields CDR1 SGHRS and CDR2 YFSETQ. Trimming shortened V by 6 bases and J by 4 bases, and 17 bases separated the two germline ends. The chain's CDR3 is CASTPPGGTYNEQFF. The CDR3 DNA sequence: TGCGCCAGCACCCCTCCCGGGGGGACATACAATGAGCAGTTCTTC.

In this sample, this clone turned up a few times. The V and J genes are TRBV27 and TRBJ1-4, with D possibly TRBD1 on 6 matching bases. Germline values: CDR1 MNHEY, CDR2 SMNVEV (reference sequence). With 5 bases removed from V and 7 bases from J, the gap between germline ends came to 14 bases. The CDR3 contains 14 residues. CDR3 sequence (DNA): TGTGCCAGCAGTGTTAGAGGGGGTCGTGAAAAACTGTTTTTT. The encoded protein is CASSVRGGREKLFF.

This chain uses TRBV7-3 with TRBJ2-7; TRBD2 matches 8 bases. V shed 5 bases, J shed 2 bases, and the junction held 2 bases outside the gene matches. This CDR3 comprises 13 residues. The germline V gene has CDR1 SGHTA and CDR2 FQGTGA. This CDR3 reads CASSPGGAYEQYF. The DNA of the CDR3 is TGTGCCAGCAGCCCCGGGGGGGCCTACGAGCAGTACTTC.

This chain joins TRBV7-9 and TRBJ2-5, with TRBD2 matching over 11 bases. With V trimmed by 3 bases and J by 1 base, 4 bases remained unmatched. This CDR3 is 16 amino acids long. Germline CDR1 reads SEHNR; CDR2 reads FQNEAQ (reference sequence). The CDR3 sequence is CASSLASGRSQETQYF. The CDR3 DNA follows: TGTGCCAGCAGCTTGGCTAGCGGGAGGAGCCAAGAGACCCAGTACTTC.